A single sample is the source of the 17 T cell receptor beta chains below, sequenced in a study of T cell clusters in autoimmune cytopenias. Multiplex touch-down PCR amplified TRB using TRB-A and TRB-B pools in one tube. TCRdb reprocessed the multiplex PCR reads, with one entry per CDR3 protein and no DNA. Its listing shows about 15,000 distinct CDR3 sequences. TRB was amplified from about 260 ng of peripheral blood genomic DNA per sample. These data were likewise used in another study, on T cell repertoires in aging, cancer and after chemotherapy.

Specimen: peripheral blood. The source of these receptors is a human donor in good health.

According to its frequency, this clonotype is medium-sized. This sequence joins TRBV19 and TRBJ2-1; checking the TCRdb D call of TRBD2 is not possible without DNA. CDR1 LNHDA and CDR2 SQIVND come from the germline V gene (reference sequence). The CDR3 extends over 14 amino acids. Here the CDR3 reads CASSPGLGRNEQFF.

The chain combines TRBV7-2 with TRBJ2-7; the TRBD1 assignment by TCRdb is unverifiable without DNA. Germline V CDR1 and CDR2: SGHTA, FQGNSA. The CDR3 totals 16 residues. The CDR3 region is CASSQRRDSPHYEQYF. Supplemented by reference TRBV7-2 and TRBJ2-7, the full variable domain reads GAGVSQSPSNKVTEKGKDVELRCDPISGHTALYWYRQSLGQGLEFLIYFQGNSAPDKSGLPSDRFSAERTGGSVSTLTIQRTQQEDSAVYLCASSQRRDSPHYEQYFGPGTRLTVT.

The chain joins TRBV6-5 to TRBJ2-3; TCRdb's D call of TRBD2 is untestable without DNA. The CDR3 is made up of 14 amino acids. Germline V gives CDR1 MNHEY, CDR2 SVGAGI. The CDR3 region is CASSYRLPTDTQYF.

The V gene is TRBV15, the J gene TRBJ2-3. This CDR3 has 14 residues. Germline CDR1 LNHNV, CDR2 YYDKDF (reference sequence). The CDR3 spells CATSSATSPDTQYF. The full variable domain, its missing parts supplied by reference TRBV15 and TRBJ2-3, is DAMVIQNPRYQVTQFGKPVTLSCSQTLNHNVMYWYQQKSSQAPKLLFHYYDKDFNNEADTPDNFQSRRPNTSFCFLDIRSPGLGDTAMYLCATSSATSPDTQYFGPGTRLTVL.

The rearrangement links TRBV5-4 to TRBJ2-3; with no DNA, the TCRdb D assignment of TRBD1 cannot be verified. From germline, CDR1 is SGHNT and CDR2 YYREEE (reference sequence). The CDR3 has 13 amino acids. The CDR3 is CVTSRDEADTQYF.

The chain uses TRBV30 and TRBJ2-1; TCRdb outputs TRBD2, but without DNA this stays unchecked. Germline loops: CDR1 GTSNPN, CDR2 SVGIG (reference sequence). This CDR3 spans 15 amino acids. The CDR3: CAWSVLGGRAVEQFF. Using reference TRBV30 and TRBJ2-1 for the parts outside the CDR3, the full variable domain is SQTIHQWPATLVQPVGSPLSLECTVEGTSNPNLYWYRQAAGRGLQLLFYSVGIGQISSEVPQNLSASRPQDRQFILSSKKLLLSDSGFYLCAWSVLGGRAVEQFFGPGTRLTVL.

The chain couples TRBV6-2 or TRBV6-3 to TRBJ1-5; TCRdb gives TRBD1 as the D gene, but with no DNA this cannot be confirmed. The CDR3 is 15 amino acids. Per the germline V gene, CDR1 is MNHEY and CDR2 is SVGEGT. The CDR3 spells CASSSAGQASQPQHF.

The V and J genes are TRBV19 and TRBJ1-4. Germline lookup yields CDR1 LNHDA and CDR2 SQIVND (reference sequence). The CDR3 is 14 amino acids. This CDR3 is CASKEISTNEKLFF.

V and J are TRBV30 and TRBJ2-1; TCRdb designates TRBD2, a call that cannot be tested without DNA. The CDR3 is made up of 15 amino acids. Germline loops: CDR1 GTSNPN, CDR2 SVGIG (reference sequence). This CDR3 reads CAWSLSGSRRGEQFF.

The chain is built from TRBV6-5 and TRBJ2-1. The CDR3 spans 11 residues. Germline V gene sequence: CDR1 MNHEY, CDR2 SVGAGI. The CDR3 is CASRNVAKQFF.

This chain links TRBV27 with TRBJ1-2; TCRdb selects TRBD1, and the lack of DNA leaves this call unchecked. This CDR3 is built from 16 residues. From germline, CDR1 is MNHEY and CDR2 SMNVEV (reference sequence). CDR3 loop: CASSFRPLLGVYGYTF.

The chain carries TRBV12-3 or TRBV12-4 and TRBJ1-1. The CDR3 covers 12 residues. The CDR3 sequence: CASSGRNTEAFF.

This chain joins TRBV18 and TRBJ2-7; TCRdb names TRBD1, which stays unverified in the absence of DNA. Germline V CDR1 and CDR2: KGHSH, LQKENI. This CDR3 region has 14 residues. The CDR3 is CASSPGTVSYEQYF.

The V call is TRBV6-5, the J call TRBJ1-4; TCRdb indicates TRBD1, and absent DNA this call remains unverified. Germline V CDR1 and CDR2: MNHEY, SVGAGI. The CDR3 covers 13 residues. The CDR3 region is CASGWQGYEKLFF.

J is TRBJ1-2 and V is TRBV19; no DNA is available, so the TRBD1 call from TCRdb remains unchecked. Germline V gene lookup returns CDR1 LNHDA and CDR2 SQIVND (reference sequence). CDR3 size: 13 residues. CDR3 sequence: CASNKDRNYGYTF.

V and J are TRBV6-5 and TRBJ1-4; TCRdb's D call of TRBD1 is untestable without DNA. CDR3 length equals 12 residues. Germline CDR1 reads MNHEY; CDR2 reads SVGAGI. The CDR3 loop reads CASSGGKGKLFF.

The V and J genes are TRBV19 and TRBJ1-1; with no DNA, the TCRdb D assignment of TRBD1 cannot be verified. Germline values: CDR1 LNHDA, CDR2 SQIVND (reference sequence). The CDR3 contains 15 residues. CDR3 residues: CASSLEGQANTEAFF.